This TCR beta chain emerged from a study of T-cell memory formation after mild COVID-19. The CDR3 runs 16 residues. CDR1 is DFQATT, CDR2 SNEGSKA, per germline (reference sequence). V was shortened by 0 bases and J by 2 bases, with 16 bases between the two germline ends. Each CDR3 protein is one row after TCRdb ran MiXCR on the 5' RACE reads. The sample holds 300,000 to 400,000 distinct CDR3 sequences, about 13% seen once. This clonotype was counted between two and nine times. The sample taken for sequencing was PBMCs or a T cell subset sorted from them (not recorded which). The chain carries TRBV20-1 and TRBJ2-5; D ambiguous. This receptor was identified in a man between 18 and 35 years old who had mild COVID-19 (a few samples of this study predate the infection). Cell type and time point are not known. As DNA, the CDR3 is TGCAGTGCTAGAGATAACTTCCCCACCGTTCAAGAGACCCAGTACTTC. Encoded protein: CSARDNFPTVQETQYF.